Following are 32 T cell receptor beta chains from one sample sequenced in a study of identical twins. TCRdb re-analysed the 5' RACE reads in MiXCR, keeping a single row per CDR3 protein. This table has about 220,000 distinct CDR3 sequences, 7.5% appearing once. These data also formed part of another study, on yellow fever vaccine responses in identical twins.

The source material was CD8+ T cells sorted from blood. Source of these receptors: a woman aged 18-30 years in good health.

The genes are TRBV5-1 and TRBJ1-6; the match to TRBD1 covers 7 bases. The CDR3 extends over 17 amino acids. CDR1 SGHRS and CDR2 YFSETQ come from the germline V gene. Trimming cost V 2 bases and J 7 bases; bases outside gene matches: 12. The CDR3 loop reads CASSLTTGTVFNSPLHF. CDR3 nucleotides: TGCGCCAGCAGCTTAACGACCGGGACAGTCTTCAATTCACCCCTCCACTTT.

This clonotype was observed at least ten times. V gene TRBV5-5 combines with J gene TRBJ2-7; 7 bases map to TRBD2. The length of the CDR3 is 14 residues. Losses at the gene ends were 1 base for V and 3 bases for J; bases not matched to a gene: 4. Germline-derived CDR1 and CDR2 are SGHKS and YYEKEE (reference sequence). The CDR3 sequence is CASSLPASGYEQYF. The CDR3 DNA reads TGTGCCAGCAGCTTGCCGGCTAGCGGCTACGAGCAGTACTTC.

This clonotype was observed a handful of times. The DNA for the CDR3 is TGCAGTGCTAGGGGGACTAGCTCCTACGAGCAGTACTTC. It is translated as CSARGTSSYEQYF. The chain has TRBV20-1 and TRBJ2-7; 8 nucleotides align to TRBD2. The length of the CDR3 is 13 residues. Germline loops: CDR1 DFQATT, CDR2 SNEGSKA (reference sequence). V shed 3 bases and J 0 bases; nucleotides not matched to a gene: 1.

J is TRBJ2-3 and V is TRBV2, with TRBD2 matching over 14 bases. J was trimmed by 6 bases and V by 1 base; bases with no gene match: 9. This CDR3 spans 18 amino acids. Germline V gene data show CDR1 as SNHLY and CDR2 as FYNNEI. CDR3 region: CASSEVWGLAGEMDTQYF. As DNA, the CDR3 is TGTGCCAGCAGTGAAGTTTGGGGACTAGCGGGAGAGATGGATACGCAGTATTTT.

V and J are TRBV6-1 and TRBJ2-5; D unclear. Germline values: CDR1 MNHNS, CDR2 SASEGT. The V end was cut by 2 bases, the J end by 4 bases, with 14 bases between. The length of the CDR3 is 15 residues. CDR3 sequence (DNA): TGTGCCAGCAGTGAACCCCTGGGTCCGTCAGAGACCCAGTACTTC. It yields the protein CASSEPLGPSETQYF.

This clonotype turned up a few times. The chain's CDR3 is CASSFGDRVSYEQYF. The CDR3 nucleotides read TGTGCCAGCAGCTTTGGGGACAGGGTCTCCTACGAGCAGTACTTC. V usage is TRBV7-8 and J usage is TRBJ2-7; TRBD1 aligns across 9 bases. CDR3 length: 15 residues. Germline loops: CDR1 SGHVS, CDR2 FQNEAQ. Germline trimming cut 3 bases from V and 0 bases from J; bases unmatched to any gene: 3.

Only a few counts were recorded for this clonotype. The chain links TRBV5-5 to TRBJ1-5; D is uncertain. This CDR3 has 14 amino acids. From germline, CDR1 is SGHKS and CDR2 YYEKEE (reference sequence). Trimming left V 6 bases short and J 6 bases short, with 16 bases between. The CDR3 loop is CASNYDLVGQPQHF. CDR3 DNA: TGTGCCAGCAACTACGACCTGGTTGGTCAGCCCCAGCATTTT. Variable domain in full (rest from reference TRBV5-5 and TRBJ1-5): DAGVTQSPTHLIKTRGQQVTLRCSPISGHKSVSWYQQVLGQGPQFIFQYYEKEERGRGNFPDRFSARQFPNYSSELNVNALLLGDSALYLCASNYDLVGQPQHFGDGTRLSIL.

The J gene is TRBJ1-4, the V gene TRBV10-1; D unresolved. V gave up 0 bases and J gave up 8 bases, with 10 bases separating them. The V gene's germline CDR1 is WNHNN and CDR2 SYGVQD (reference sequence). This CDR3 has 14 amino acids. Here the CDR3 DNA reads TGCGCCAGCAGTGAGTCGTTTTCCCAAGAAAAACTGTTTTTT. Protein sequence: CASSESFSQEKLFF.

This clonotype was seen a handful of times. CDR3 DNA sequence: TGTGCCAGCAGCCCCTCCAGCGGTCCAGATACGCAGTATTTT. As protein: CASSPSSGPDTQYF. V and J are TRBV9 and TRBJ2-3; D perhaps matches TRBD2 (5 bases). The CDR3 has 14 residues. Per germline, CDR1 SGDLS and CDR2 YYNGEE. V dropped 4 bases and J dropped 4 bases, with 13 bases sitting between them.

This clonotype was seen ten or more times. The V and J genes are TRBV7-3 and TRBJ2-7; 9 nucleotides align to TRBD2. Germline values: CDR1 SGHTA, CDR2 FQGTGA. V lost 3 bases and J lost 3; bases outside the gene matches: 6. CDR3 length: 15 residues. Here the CDR3 reads CASSLRLAGFYEQYF. Here the CDR3 DNA reads TGTGCCAGCAGCTTGCGCCTAGCGGGATTCTACGAGCAGTACTTC. The whole variable domain, remainder taken from reference TRBV7-3 and TRBJ2-7, is GAGVSQTPSNKVTEKGKYVELRCDPISGHTALYWYRQSLGQGPEFLIYFQGTGAADDSGLPNDRFFAVRPEGSVSTLKIQRTERGDSAVYLCASSLRLAGFYEQYFGPGTRLTVT.

This clonotype was counted a few times. V and J are TRBV28 and TRBJ2-7, with TRBD1 as a possible D gene (6 bases). CDR3 length equals 15 residues. Germline values: CDR1 MDHEN, CDR2 SYDVKM. V was trimmed by 1 base and J by 2 bases, leaving 12 bases between them. CDR3 nucleotides: TGTGCCAGCAGTTTATCGAGTCAGGGGACCTACGAGCAGTACTTC. This translates into CASSLSSQGTYEQYF.

This clonotype was seen only a few times. The J gene is TRBJ1-1, the V gene TRBV7-9; 8 bases line up with TRBD1. CDR1 and CDR2 from the germline V gene are SEHNR and FQNEAQ (reference sequence). Losses at the gene ends were 4 bases for V and 3 bases for J; bases not matched to a gene: 10. The CDR3 has 16 amino acids. Here the CDR3 reads CASSSQGAMRDTEAFF. The CDR3, as DNA: TGTGCCAGCAGCTCTCAGGGGGCGATGAGGGACACTGAAGCTTTCTTT.

Only a few counts were recorded for this clonotype. One junction end disagrees with the germline gene, perhaps due to a read error. The chain couples TRBV3-1 to TRBJ2-2; TRBD2 matches 7 bases. CDR3 size: 14 residues. Germline CDR1 is LGHDT and CDR2 is YNNKEL (reference sequence). CDR3 amino acids: CASSQVAGSGKLFF. As DNA, the CDR3 is TGTGCCAGCAGCCAAGTAGCTGGGAGCGGGAAGCTGTTTTTT.

V usage is TRBV4-1 and J usage is TRBJ2-3; D is undetermined. The ends were cut back, 0 bases at V and 0 bases at J, with 7 bases in the middle. Germline CDR1 MGHRA, CDR2 YSYEKL. There are 15 residues in the CDR3. This CDR3 reads CASSQEGQSTDTQYF. CDR3 coding DNA: TGCGCCAGCAGCCAAGAAGGCCAGAGCACAGATACGCAGTATTTT.

This clonotype showed up just a few times. The chain uses TRBV6-1 and TRBJ2-3, with 8 bases matching TRBD1. Germline loops: CDR1 MNHNS, CDR2 SASEGT. CDR3 length: 16 amino acids. The trim removed 5 bases at V and 2 bases at J, leaving 9 bases unmatched. CDR3 nucleotides: TGTGCCAGCAGTAGCGGAAGGACAGGGTTCACAGATACGCAGTATTTT. Protein sequence: CASSSGRTGFTDTQYF.

This clonotype was seen more than once but under ten times. The rearrangement links TRBV7-8 to TRBJ2-1; 8 bases are shared with TRBD2. Germline V gene lookup returns CDR1 SGHVS and CDR2 FQNEAQ. The junction had 11 bases not matched to a gene; V was cut back by 1 base and J by 9 bases. The CDR3 is 16 amino acids. This CDR3 is CASSLVFSGSLGEQFF. The CDR3 DNA reads as TGTGCCAGCAGCTTAGTCTTCAGCGGGAGCCTGGGTGAGCAGTTCTTC. The full variable domain, in which reference TRBV7-8 and TRBJ2-1 provide the parts outside the CDR3, is GAGVSQSPRYKVAKRGQDVALRCDPISGHVSLFWYQQALGQGPEFLTYFQNEAQLDKSGLPSDRFFAERPEGSVSTLKIQRTQQEDSAVYLCASSLVFSGSLGEQFFGPGTRLTVL.

The table lists this clonotype with many counts. This rearrangement joins TRBV11-2 to TRBJ1-5; D is uncertain. There are 14 residues in the CDR3. V was pared by 3 bases and J by 3 bases, with 9 bases between. Germline V gene sequence: CDR1 SGHAT, CDR2 FQNNGV. CDR3 sequence reads: CASSFGTVNQPQHF. The CDR3 DNA is TGTGCCAGCAGCTTTGGCACAGTCAATCAGCCCCAGCATTTT. Based on the CDR3 plus reference TRBV11-2 and TRBJ1-5, the full variable domain is EAGVAQSPRYKIIEKRQSVAFWCNPISGHATLYWYQQILGQGPKLLIQFQNNGVVDDSQLPKDRFSAERLKGVDSTLKIQPAKLEDSAVYLCASSFGTVNQPQHFGDGTRLSIL.

This rearrangement joins TRBV7-9 to TRBJ1-2, with 7 bases fitting TRBD1. The junction had 17 bases not matched to a gene; V was cut back by 7 bases and J by 6 bases. Germline V gives CDR1 SEHNR, CDR2 FQNEAQ (reference sequence). The CDR3 sequence is 16 residues long. The chain's CDR3 is CASTSPRGGGGDGYTF. CDR3 DNA sequence: TGTGCCAGCACCTCACCCCGGGGAGGGGGCGGCGATGGCTACACCTTC.

This clonotype appeared a few times. V usage is TRBV25-1 and J usage is TRBJ2-7, with 8 bases fitting TRBD1. CDR3 length: 16 residues. Trimming at V came to 2 bases and at J to 5 bases, leaving 11 bases not matched to a gene. The germline V gene encodes CDR1 MGHDK and CDR2 SYGVNS. The DNA for the CDR3 is TGTGCCAGCAGTGAAACCTGCTGGACAGGGTTCCACGAGCAGTACGTC. Residues: CASSETCWTGFHEQYV.

V and J are TRBV7-9 and TRBJ2-2; D is uncertain. Trimming left V 3 bases short and J 0 bases short, with 14 bases between. The length of the CDR3 is 17 residues. Germline V lookup: CDR1 SEHNR, CDR2 FQNEAQ (reference sequence). The CDR3 sequence is CASSLGITTSNTGELFF. CDR3 sequence (DNA): TGTGCCAGCAGCTTGGGGATCACCACATCGAACACCGGGGAGCTGTTTTTT.

This clonotype was detected ten times or more. The rearrangement links TRBV5-6 to TRBJ1-3; no definite D call. The CDR3 runs to 14 residues. Deletions cut 0 bases from V and 1 base from J, with 5 bases between. In germline, CDR1 is SGHDT, CDR2 YYEEEE. CDR3 bases: TGTGCCAGCAGCTTGGGGCAGTCTGGAAACACCATATATTTT. It encodes CASSLGQSGNTIYF.

This clonotype was counted only a few times. The chain links TRBV15 to TRBJ2-4, with a possible D match to TRBD1 (6 bases). Germline CDR1 is LNHNV and CDR2 is YYDKDF (reference sequence). This CDR3 comprises 14 residues. The V end lost 5 bases, the J end lost 9 bases, and 17 bases lay between the germline ends. CDR3 bases: TGTGCCACCAGCGCCCGACAGGTGGAGTCCATTCAGTACTTC. It specifies CATSARQVESIQYF.

This sequence joins TRBV3-1 and TRBJ2-5, with D maybe TRBD1 (6 bases). Trimming removed 2 bases from V and 5 bases from J, with 15 bases in between. The CDR3 sequence is 15 residues long. Germline lookup yields CDR1 LGHDT and CDR2 YNNKEL (reference sequence). The CDR3 reads CASSQPGTSHETQYF. Written as DNA, the CDR3 is TGTGCCAGCAGCCAACCCGGGACATCTCACGAGACCCAGTACTTC.

A remark on this clonotype: Germline and junction disagree at one end, which may indicate a read error. The CDR3 DNA reads TGTGCCAGCACCTCCGGGACCGCCTCGGGACAGCGGCACTTC. Protein: CASTSGTASGQRHF. The J gene is TRBJ2-7, the V gene TRBV6-2 or TRBV6-3, with 7 bases identical to TRBD1. Germline V lookup: CDR1 MNHEY, CDR2 SVGEGT. The CDR3 has 14 amino acids.

This clonotype was picked up a small number of times. The chain recombines TRBV6-1 with TRBJ1-4; D is uncertain. V was clipped by 6 bases and J by 6 bases, with 20 bases between them. The CDR3 runs to 16 residues. The germline CDR1 and CDR2 sequences are MNHNS and SASEGT. CDR3 amino acids: CASRHTHSVADEKLFF. The CDR3 bases are TGTGCCAGCAGACACACTCATTCAGTCGCGGATGAAAAACTGTTTTTT.

This clonotype has only a few counts. The V call is TRBV20-1, the J call TRBJ2-5; a possible D gene is TRBD2 (7 bases). Germline assignment: CDR1 DFQATT and CDR2 SNEGSKA (reference sequence). The CDR3 runs to 14 residues. The V gene lost 3 bases and the J gene lost 4 bases, with 15 bases spanning the gap. CDR3 sequence (DNA): TGCAGTGCTAGTTCGTGGGGGGGCATAGAGACCCAGTACTTC. Translating it yields CSASSWGGIETQYF.

The chain recombines TRBV5-6 with TRBJ2-7, with a weak D call TRBD1 (6 bases). Looked up from germline, CDR1 is SGHDT and CDR2 is YYEEEE. Trimming removed 4 bases from V and 4 bases from J, with 12 bases in between. CDR3 length equals 13 residues. This chain's CDR3 is CASSDTGNYEQYF. The CDR3 nucleotides read TGTGCCAGCAGCGACACAGGGAATTACGAGCAGTACTTC.

The CDR3 here is CAISEYGTAGSYEQYF. The DNA of the CDR3 is TGTGCCATCAGTGAGTACGGGACAGCGGGATCCTACGAGCAGTACTTC. The chain carries TRBV10-3 and TRBJ2-7; D might be TRBD1 or TRBD2, each matching 7 bases. The V gene lost 1 base and the J gene lost 1 base, with 14 bases spanning the gap. The CDR3 loop spans 16 amino acids. From germline, CDR1 is ENHRY and CDR2 SYGVKD.

This clonotype occurred many times. The chain joins TRBV4-2 to TRBJ2-3; no clear D. The CDR3 spans 14 residues. CDR1 and CDR2 (germline): LGHNA, YNFKEQ. The V end was cut by 4 bases, the J end by 4 bases, with 12 bases between. CDR3 nucleotide sequence: TGTGCCAGCAGCCCGACCTTGAATCCAGATACGCAGTATTTT. This sequence encodes CASSPTLNPDTQYF.

This clonotype was seen at least ten times. The rearrangement joins TRBV11-3 to TRBJ2-2; 9 bases align to TRBD2. The ends lost 2 bases at V and 2 bases at J; junction bases unmatched: 6. The CDR3 has 17 amino acids. Germline V gene sequence: CDR1 SGHNT, CDR2 YENEEA. Written as DNA, the CDR3 is TGTGCCAGCAGCTTATTAGAGCGGGAGGTAAACACCGGGGAGCTGTTTTTT. It specifies CASSLLEREVNTGELFF.

This clonotype was recorded a few times. The CDR3 loop reads CSVEGRNTGELFF. DNA of the CDR3: TGCAGCGTTGAGGGCAGGAACACCGGGGAGCTGTTTTTT. This chain connects TRBV29-1 to TRBJ2-2; D unresolved. Per the germline V gene, CDR1 is SQVTM and CDR2 is ANQGSEA. The CDR3 loop spans 13 amino acids. V was pared by 3 bases and J by 1 base, with 6 bases between.

This clonotype was observed a handful of times. The chain links TRBV7-4 to TRBJ1-1; a possible D gene is TRBD1 (5 bases). Between the trimmed V and J ends, which lost 5 bases and 5 bases, there was a span of 9 bases. Germline CDR1 and CDR2: SGHVT and SQSDAQ. The CDR3 runs to 12 residues. CDR3 bases: TGTGCCAGCAGCCGACGGGGGACTGAAGCTTTCTTT. It yields the protein CASSRRGTEAFF.